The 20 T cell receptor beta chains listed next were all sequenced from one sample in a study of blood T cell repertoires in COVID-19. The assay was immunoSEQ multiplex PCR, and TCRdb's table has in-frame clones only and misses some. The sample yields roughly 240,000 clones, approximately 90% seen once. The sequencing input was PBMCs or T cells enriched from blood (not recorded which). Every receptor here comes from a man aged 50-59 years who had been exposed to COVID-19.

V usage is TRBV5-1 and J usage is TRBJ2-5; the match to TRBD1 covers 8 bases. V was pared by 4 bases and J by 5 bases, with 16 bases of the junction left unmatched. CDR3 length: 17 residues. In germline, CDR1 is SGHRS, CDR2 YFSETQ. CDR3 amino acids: CASSPTQTGDLMETQYF. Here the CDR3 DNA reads TGCGCCAGCAGCCCAACTCAGACAGGGGACTTAATGGAGACCCAGTACTTC. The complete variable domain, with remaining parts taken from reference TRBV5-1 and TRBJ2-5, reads KAGVTQTPRYLIKTRGQQVTLSCSPISGHRSVSWYQQTPGQGLQFLFEYFSETQRNKGNFPGRFSGRQFSNSRSEMNVSTLELGDSALYLCASSPTQTGDLMETQYFGPGTRLLVL.

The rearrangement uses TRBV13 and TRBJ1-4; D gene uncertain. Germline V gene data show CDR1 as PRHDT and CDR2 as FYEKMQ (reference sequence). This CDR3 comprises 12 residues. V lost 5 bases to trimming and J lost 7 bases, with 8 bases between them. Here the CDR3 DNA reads TGTGCCAGCAGCGGACTTGGTGAAAAACTGTTTTTT. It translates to CASSGLGEKLFF.

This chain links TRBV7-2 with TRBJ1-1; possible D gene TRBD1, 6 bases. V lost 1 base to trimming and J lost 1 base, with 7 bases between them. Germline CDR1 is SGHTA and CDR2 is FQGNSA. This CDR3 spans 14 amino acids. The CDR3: CASSLDRANTEAFF. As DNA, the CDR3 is TGTGCCAGCAGCTTAGACAGGGCGAACACTGAAGCTTTCTTT.

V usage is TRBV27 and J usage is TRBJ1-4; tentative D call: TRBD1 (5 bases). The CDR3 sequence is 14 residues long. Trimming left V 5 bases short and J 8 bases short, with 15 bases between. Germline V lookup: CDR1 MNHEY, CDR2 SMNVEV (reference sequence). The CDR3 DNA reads TGTGCCAGCAGTCGCAGGGTTTTGGAGGAAAAACTGTTTTTT. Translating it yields CASSRRVLEEKLFF.

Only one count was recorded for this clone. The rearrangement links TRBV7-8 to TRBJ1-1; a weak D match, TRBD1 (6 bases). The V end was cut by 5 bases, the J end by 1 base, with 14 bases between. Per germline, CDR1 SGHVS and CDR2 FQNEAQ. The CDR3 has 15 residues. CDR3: CASSIRDNKNTEAFF. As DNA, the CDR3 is TGTGCCAGCAGCATAAGGGACAACAAGAACACTGAAGCTTTCTTT.

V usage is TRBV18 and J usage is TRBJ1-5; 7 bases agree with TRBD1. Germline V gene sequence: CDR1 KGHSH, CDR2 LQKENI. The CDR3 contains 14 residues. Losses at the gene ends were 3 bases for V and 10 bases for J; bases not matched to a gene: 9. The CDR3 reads CASSPGQVRGPQHF. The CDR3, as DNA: TGTGCCAGCTCACCCGGACAGGTTCGGGGACCCCAGCATTTT. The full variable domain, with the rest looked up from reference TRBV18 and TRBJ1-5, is NAGVMQNPRHLVRRRGQEARLRCSPMKGHSHVYWYRQLPEEGLKFMVYLQKENIIDESGMPKERFSAEFPKEGPSILRIQQVVRGDSAAYFCASSPGQVRGPQHFGDGTRLSIL.

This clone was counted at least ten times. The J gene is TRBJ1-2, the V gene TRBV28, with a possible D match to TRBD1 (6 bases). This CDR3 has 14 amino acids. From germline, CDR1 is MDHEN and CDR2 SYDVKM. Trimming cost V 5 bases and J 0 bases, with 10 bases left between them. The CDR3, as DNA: TGTGCCAGCAGTGGGACACACCCTAACTATGGCTACACCTTC. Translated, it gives CASSGTHPNYGYTF.

The CDR3 DNA follows: TGTGCCAGCTCACCATTAGAGGGAACGACTGGAAACACCATATATTTT. Its protein product is CASSPLEGTTGNTIYF. The V call is TRBV18, the J call TRBJ1-3; D remains unclear. Trimming removed 2 bases from V and 2 bases from J, with 13 bases in between. CDR3 length: 16 amino acids. Germline V gene lookup returns CDR1 KGHSH and CDR2 LQKENI. Variable domain in full (rest from reference TRBV18 and TRBJ1-3): NAGVMQNPRHLVRRRGQEARLRCSPMKGHSHVYWYRQLPEEGLKFMVYLQKENIIDESGMPKERFSAEFPKEGPSILRIQQVVRGDSAAYFCASSPLEGTTGNTIYFGEGSWLTVV.

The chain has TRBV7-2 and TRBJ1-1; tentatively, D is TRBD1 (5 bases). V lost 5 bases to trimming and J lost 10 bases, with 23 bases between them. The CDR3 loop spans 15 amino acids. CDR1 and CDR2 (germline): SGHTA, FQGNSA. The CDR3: CASSLTSTGTISAFF. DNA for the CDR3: TGTGCCAGCAGCCTAACCTCCACCGGGACTATATCAGCTTTCTTT.

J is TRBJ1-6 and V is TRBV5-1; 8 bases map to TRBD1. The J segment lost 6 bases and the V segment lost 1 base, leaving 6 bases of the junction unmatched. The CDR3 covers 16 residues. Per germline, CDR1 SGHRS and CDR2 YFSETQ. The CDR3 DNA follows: TGCGCCAGCAGCTTGATTGGACAGGGTTTTAATTCACCCCTCCACTTT. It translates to CASSLIGQGFNSPLHF. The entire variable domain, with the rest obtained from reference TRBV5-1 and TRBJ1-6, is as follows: KAGVTQTPRYLIKTRGQQVTLSCSPISGHRSVSWYQQTPGQGLQFLFEYFSETQRNKGNFPGRFSGRQFSNSRSEMNVSTLELGDSALYLCASSLIGQGFNSPLHFGNGTRLTVT.

CDR3 sequence reads: CASRKEGTTGELFF. Written as DNA, the CDR3 is TGTGCCAGCAGGAAGGAGGGAACAACCGGGGAGCTGTTTTTT. The chain employs TRBV2 and TRBJ2-2; D is perhaps TRBD2 (6 bases). The V gene's germline CDR1 is SNHLY and CDR2 FYNNEI. V was pared by 6 bases and J by 5 bases, with 13 bases between. The CDR3 sequence is 14 residues long.

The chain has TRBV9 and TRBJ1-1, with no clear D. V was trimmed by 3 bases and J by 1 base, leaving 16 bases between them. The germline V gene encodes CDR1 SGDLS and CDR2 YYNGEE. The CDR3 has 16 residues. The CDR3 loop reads CASSGWSGGSNTEAFF. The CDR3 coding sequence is TGTGCCAGCAGCGGTTGGTCCGGAGGCTCGAACACTGAAGCTTTCTTT.

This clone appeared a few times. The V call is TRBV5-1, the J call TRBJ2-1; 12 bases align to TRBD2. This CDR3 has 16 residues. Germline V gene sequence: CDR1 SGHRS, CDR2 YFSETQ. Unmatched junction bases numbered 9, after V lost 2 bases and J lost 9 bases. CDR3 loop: CASSLWTSGINGEQFF. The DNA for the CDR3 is TGCGCCAGCAGCTTATGGACTAGCGGGATCAATGGTGAGCAGTTCTTC.

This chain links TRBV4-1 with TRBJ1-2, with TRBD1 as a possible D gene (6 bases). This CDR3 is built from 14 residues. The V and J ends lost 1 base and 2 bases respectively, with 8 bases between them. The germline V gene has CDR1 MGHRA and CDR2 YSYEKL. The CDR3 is CASSQADRNYGYTF. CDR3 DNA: TGCGCCAGCAGCCAAGCCGACAGGAACTATGGCTACACCTTC.

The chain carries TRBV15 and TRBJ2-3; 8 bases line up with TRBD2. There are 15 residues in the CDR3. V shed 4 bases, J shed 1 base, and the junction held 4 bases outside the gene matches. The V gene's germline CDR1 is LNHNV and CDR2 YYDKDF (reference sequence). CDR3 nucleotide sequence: TGTGCCACCAGCAAACGGGGGGGCGGCACAGATACGCAGTATTTT. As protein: CATSKRGGGTDTQYF.

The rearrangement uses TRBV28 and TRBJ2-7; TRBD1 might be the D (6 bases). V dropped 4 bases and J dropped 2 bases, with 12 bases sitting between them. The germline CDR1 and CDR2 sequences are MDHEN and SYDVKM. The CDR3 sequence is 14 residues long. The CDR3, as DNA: TGTGCCAGCAGTTATGACAGGAACACCTACGAGCAGTACGTC. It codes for CASSYDRNTYEQYV.

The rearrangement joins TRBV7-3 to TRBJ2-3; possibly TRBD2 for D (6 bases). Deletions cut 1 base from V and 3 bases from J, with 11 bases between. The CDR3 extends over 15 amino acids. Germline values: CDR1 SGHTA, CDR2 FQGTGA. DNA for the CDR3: TGTGCCAGCAGCTTAAGGGGGGATGGGACAGATACGCAGTATTTT. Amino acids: CASSLRGDGTDTQYF. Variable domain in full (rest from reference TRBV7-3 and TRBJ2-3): GAGVSQTPSNKVTEKGKYVELRCDPISGHTALYWYRQSLGQGPEFLIYFQGTGAADDSGLPNDRFFAVRPEGSVSTLKIQRTERGDSAVYLCASSLRGDGTDTQYFGPGTRLTVL.

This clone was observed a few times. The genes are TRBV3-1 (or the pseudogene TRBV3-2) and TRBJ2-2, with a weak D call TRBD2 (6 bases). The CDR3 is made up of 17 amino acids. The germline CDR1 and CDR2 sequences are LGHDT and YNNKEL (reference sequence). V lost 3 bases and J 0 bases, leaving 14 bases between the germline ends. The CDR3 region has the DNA TGTGCCAGCAGCCAGTTTCTGGGGGGACCGAACACCGGGGAGCTGTTTTTT. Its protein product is CASSQFLGGPNTGELFF.

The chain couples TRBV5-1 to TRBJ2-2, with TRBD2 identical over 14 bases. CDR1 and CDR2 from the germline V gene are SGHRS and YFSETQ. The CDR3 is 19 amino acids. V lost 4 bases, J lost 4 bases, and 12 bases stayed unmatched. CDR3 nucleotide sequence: TGCGCCAGCAGCCGAACCGGGACTAGCGGGAGATGGGGCACCGGGGAGCTGTTTTTT. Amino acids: CASSRTGTSGRWGTGELFF.

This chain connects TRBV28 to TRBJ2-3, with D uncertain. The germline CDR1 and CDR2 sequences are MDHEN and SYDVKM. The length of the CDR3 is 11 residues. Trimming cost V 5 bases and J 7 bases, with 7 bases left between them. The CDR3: CASSGHYTQYF. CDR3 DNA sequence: TGTGCCAGCAGTGGGCATTATACGCAGTATTTT.